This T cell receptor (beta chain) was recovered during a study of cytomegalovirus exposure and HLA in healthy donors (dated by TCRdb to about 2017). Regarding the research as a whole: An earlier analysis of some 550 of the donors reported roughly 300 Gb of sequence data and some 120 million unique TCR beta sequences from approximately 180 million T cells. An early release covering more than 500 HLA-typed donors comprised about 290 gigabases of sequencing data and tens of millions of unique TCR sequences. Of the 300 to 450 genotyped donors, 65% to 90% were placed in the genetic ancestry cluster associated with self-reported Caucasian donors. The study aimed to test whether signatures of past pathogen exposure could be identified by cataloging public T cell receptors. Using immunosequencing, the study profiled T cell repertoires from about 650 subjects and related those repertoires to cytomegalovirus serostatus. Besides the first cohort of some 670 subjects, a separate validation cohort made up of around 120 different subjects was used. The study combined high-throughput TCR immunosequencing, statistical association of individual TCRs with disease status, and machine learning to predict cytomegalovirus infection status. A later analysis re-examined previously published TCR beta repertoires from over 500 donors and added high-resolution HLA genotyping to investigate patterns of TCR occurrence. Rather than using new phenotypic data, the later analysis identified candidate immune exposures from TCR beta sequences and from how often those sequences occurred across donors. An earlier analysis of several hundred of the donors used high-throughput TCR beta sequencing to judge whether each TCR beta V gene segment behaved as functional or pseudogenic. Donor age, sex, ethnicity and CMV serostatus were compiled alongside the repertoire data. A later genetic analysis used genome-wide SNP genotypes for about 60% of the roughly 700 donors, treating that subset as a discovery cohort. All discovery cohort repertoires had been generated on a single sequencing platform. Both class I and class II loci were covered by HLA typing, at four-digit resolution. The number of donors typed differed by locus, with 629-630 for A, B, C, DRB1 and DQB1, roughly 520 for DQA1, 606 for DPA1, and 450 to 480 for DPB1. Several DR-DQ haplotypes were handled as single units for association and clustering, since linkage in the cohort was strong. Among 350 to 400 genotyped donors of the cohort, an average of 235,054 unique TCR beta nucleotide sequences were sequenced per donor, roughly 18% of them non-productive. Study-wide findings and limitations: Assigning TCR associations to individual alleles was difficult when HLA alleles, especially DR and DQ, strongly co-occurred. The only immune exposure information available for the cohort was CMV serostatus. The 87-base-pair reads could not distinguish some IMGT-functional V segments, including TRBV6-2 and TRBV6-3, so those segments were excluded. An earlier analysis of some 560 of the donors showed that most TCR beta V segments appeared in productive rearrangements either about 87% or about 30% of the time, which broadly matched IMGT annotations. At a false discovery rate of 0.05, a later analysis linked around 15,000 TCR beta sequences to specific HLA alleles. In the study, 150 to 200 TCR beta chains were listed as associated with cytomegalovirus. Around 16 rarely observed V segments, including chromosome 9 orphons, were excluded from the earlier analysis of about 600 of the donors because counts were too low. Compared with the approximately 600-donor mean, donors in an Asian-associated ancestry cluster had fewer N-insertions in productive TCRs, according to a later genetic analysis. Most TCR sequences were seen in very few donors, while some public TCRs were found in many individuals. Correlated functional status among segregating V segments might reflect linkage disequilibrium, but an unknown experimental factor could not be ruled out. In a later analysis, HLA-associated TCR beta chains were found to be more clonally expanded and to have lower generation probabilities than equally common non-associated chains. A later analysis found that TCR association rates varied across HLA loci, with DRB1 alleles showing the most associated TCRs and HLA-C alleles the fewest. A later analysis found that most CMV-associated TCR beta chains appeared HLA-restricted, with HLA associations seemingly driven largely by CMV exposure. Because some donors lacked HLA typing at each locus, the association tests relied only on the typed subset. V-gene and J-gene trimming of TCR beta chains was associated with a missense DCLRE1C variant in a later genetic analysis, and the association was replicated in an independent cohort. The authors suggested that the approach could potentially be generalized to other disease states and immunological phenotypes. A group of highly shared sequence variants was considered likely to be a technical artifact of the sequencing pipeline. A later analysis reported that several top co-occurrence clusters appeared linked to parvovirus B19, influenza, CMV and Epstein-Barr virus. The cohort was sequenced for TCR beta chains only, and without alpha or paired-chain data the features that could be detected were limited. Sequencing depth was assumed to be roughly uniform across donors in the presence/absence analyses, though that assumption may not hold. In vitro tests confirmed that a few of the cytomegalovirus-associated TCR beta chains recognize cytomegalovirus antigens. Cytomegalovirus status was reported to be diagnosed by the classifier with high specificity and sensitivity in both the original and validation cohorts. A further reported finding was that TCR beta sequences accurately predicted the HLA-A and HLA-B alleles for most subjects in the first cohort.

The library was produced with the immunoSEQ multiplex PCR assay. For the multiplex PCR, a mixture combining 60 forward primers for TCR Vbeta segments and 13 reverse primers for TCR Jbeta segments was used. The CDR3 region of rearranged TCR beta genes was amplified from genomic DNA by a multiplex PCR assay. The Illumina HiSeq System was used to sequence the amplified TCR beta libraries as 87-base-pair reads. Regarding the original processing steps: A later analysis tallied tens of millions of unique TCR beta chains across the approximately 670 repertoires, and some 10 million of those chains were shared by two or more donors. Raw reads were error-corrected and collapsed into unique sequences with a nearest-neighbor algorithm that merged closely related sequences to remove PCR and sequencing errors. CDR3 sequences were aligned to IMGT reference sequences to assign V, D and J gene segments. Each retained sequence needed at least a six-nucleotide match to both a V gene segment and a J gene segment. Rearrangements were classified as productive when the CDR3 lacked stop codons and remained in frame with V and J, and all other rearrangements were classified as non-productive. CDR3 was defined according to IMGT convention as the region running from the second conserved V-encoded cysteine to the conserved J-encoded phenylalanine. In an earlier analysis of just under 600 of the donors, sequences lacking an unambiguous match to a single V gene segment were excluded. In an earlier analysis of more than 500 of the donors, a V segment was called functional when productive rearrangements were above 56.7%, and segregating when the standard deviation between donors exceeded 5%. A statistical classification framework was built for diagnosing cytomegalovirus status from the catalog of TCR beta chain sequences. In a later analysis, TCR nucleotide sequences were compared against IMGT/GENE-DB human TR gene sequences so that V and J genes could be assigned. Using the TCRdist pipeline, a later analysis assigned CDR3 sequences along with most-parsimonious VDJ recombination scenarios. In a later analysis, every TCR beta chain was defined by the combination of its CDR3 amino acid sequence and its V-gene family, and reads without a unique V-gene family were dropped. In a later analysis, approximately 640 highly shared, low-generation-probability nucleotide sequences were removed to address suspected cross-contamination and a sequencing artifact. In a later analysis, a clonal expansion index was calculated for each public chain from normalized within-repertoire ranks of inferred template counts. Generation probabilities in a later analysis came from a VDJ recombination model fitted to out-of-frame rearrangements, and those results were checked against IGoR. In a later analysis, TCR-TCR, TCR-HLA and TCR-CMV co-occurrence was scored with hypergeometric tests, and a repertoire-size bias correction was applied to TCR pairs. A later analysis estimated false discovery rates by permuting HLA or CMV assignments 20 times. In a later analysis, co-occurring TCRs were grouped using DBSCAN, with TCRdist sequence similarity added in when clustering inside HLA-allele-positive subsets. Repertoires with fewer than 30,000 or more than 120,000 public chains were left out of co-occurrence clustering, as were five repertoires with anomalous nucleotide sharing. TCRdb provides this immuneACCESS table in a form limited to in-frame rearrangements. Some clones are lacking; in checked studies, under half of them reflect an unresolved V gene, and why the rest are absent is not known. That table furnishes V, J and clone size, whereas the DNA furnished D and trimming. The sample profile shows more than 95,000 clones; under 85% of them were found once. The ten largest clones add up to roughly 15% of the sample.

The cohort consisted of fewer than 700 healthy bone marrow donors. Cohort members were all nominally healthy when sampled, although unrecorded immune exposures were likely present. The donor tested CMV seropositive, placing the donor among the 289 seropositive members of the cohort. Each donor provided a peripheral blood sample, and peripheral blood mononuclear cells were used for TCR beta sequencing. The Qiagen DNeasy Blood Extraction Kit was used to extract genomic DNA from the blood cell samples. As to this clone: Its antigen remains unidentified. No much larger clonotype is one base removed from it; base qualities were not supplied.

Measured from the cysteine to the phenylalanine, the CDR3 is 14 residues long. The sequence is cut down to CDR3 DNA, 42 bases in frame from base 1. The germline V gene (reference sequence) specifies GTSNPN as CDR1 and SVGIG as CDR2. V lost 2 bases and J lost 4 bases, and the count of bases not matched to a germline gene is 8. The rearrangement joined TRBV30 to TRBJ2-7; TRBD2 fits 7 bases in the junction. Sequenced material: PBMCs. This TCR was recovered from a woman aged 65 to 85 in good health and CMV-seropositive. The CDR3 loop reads CAWSMEGGRYEQYF. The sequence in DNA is TGTGCCTGGAGTATGGAGGGAGGGCGGTACGAGCAGTACTTC.